Below, 23 T cell receptor beta chains from the same sample are listed, as sequenced in a study of T cells after yellow fever vaccination. MiXCR, run by TCRdb on the 5' RACE reads, gives a single entry per CDR3 protein. The profile covers roughly 310,000 distinct CDR3 sequences, with about 3.5% appearing a single time and 20% to 30% taken by the ten largest. Sequencing used PBMCs, obtained on the day of the yellow fever booster vaccination. The receptors here all came from a young man who received the YFV17D yellow fever vaccine.

This clonotype appeared a few times. The V gene is TRBV29-1, the J gene TRBJ1-1; D perhaps matches TRBD1 (6 bases). V lost 8 bases to trimming and J lost 7 bases, with 17 bases between them. Germline V gene sequence: CDR1 SQVTM, CDR2 ANQGSEA. The CDR3 sequence is 12 residues long. CDR3 sequence: CSFEWGGREAFF. In DNA, the CDR3 is TGCAGCTTCGAATGGGGGGGGCGTGAAGCTTTCTTT.

This clonotype was detected only a few times. The gene calls are TRBV6-5 and TRBJ1-1, with 7 bases aligning to TRBD1. The germline V gene has CDR1 MNHEY and CDR2 SVGAGI. This CDR3 is 16 amino acids long. V lost 4 bases, J lost 0 bases, and 8 bases stayed unmatched. CDR3 protein: CASSSGTAEMNTEAFF. The CDR3, as DNA: TGTGCCAGCAGTTCAGGGACAGCCGAAATGAACACTGAAGCTTTCTTT.

This clonotype was seen ten or more times. The CDR3 DNA reads TGTGCCATCAGTGAGTCCTATGGCTACACCTTC. Its translation: CAISESYGYTF. The chain combines TRBV10-3 with TRBJ1-2, with D hard to call. Trimming took 0 bases from V and 4 from J, leaving 0 bases between them. CDR3 length: 11 amino acids. CDR1 and CDR2 from the germline V gene are ENHRY and SYGVKD.

This clonotype turned up a few times. The chain carries TRBV6-5 and TRBJ2-7; 7 bases are a match to TRBD1. J lost 0 bases, V lost 7 bases, and 0 bases had no gene match. Germline V gives CDR1 MNHEY, CDR2 SVGAGI. This CDR3 region has 12 residues. In DNA form, the CDR3 reads TGTGCCAGCAACAGGGGCTCCTACGAGCAGTACTTC. Its protein product is CASNRGSYEQYF.

The chain carries TRBV6-5 and TRBJ1-2; no clear D gene. The V and J ends lost 2 bases and 2 bases respectively, with 6 bases between them. Germline CDR1 reads MNHEY; CDR2 reads SVGAGI. The CDR3 runs to 13 residues. Here the CDR3 DNA reads TGTGCCAGCAGTTACGGGCCGAACTATGGCTACACCTTC. This encodes CASSYGPNYGYTF.

This clonotype was detected only a few times. The chain joins TRBV20-1 to TRBJ2-5, with a tentative D call TRBD2 (5 bases). Germline V gene data show CDR1 as DFQATT and CDR2 as SNEGSKA (reference sequence). Trimming cost V 8 bases and J 3 bases, with 16 bases left between them. CDR3 length equals 13 residues. CDR3 region: CSTTRSGEETQYF. In DNA form, the CDR3 reads TGCAGTACGACACGATCCGGGGAAGAGACCCAGTACTTC.

This clonotype appeared many times. The chain combines TRBV5-1 with TRBJ2-1, with 9 nucleotides matching TRBD2. V lost 1 base, J lost 0 bases, and 8 bases stayed unmatched. This CDR3 is built from 18 residues. The germline gives CDR1 SGHRS, CDR2 YFSETQ. The CDR3 region has the DNA TGCGCCAGCAGCTTGTATACTAGCGGGTTGAGCTCCTACAATGAGCAGTTCTTC. Its translation: CASSLYTSGLSSYNEQFF.

There are a few counts of this clonotype. The chain uses TRBV13 and TRBJ1-1, with D perhaps matching TRBD1 (6 bases). Germline V gene data show CDR1 as PRHDT and CDR2 as FYEKMQ (reference sequence). The CDR3 runs 15 residues. Between the trimmed V and J ends, which lost 6 bases and 5 bases, there was a span of 19 bases. For the CDR3, the DNA is TGTGCCAGCAGTCCTCCCGGGGGACATAGGACTGAAGCTTTCTTT. Translated: CASSPPGGHRTEAFF. Supplemented by reference TRBV13 and TRBJ1-1, the full variable domain reads AAGVIQSPRHLIKEKRETATLKCYPIPRHDTVYWYQQGPGQDPQFLISFYEKMQSDKGSIPDRFSAQQFSDYHSELNMSSLELGDSALYFCASSPPGGHRTEAFFGQGTRLTVV.

In its sample, this clonotype was seen many times. The chain uses TRBV7-8 and TRBJ1-6, with 9 bases fitting TRBD1. Per the germline V gene, CDR1 is SGHVS and CDR2 is FQNEAQ. Losses at the gene ends were 4 bases for V and 9 bases for J; bases not matched to a gene: 10. The CDR3 spans 16 residues. CDR3 amino acids: CASSSNPGTGLSPLHF. In DNA form, the CDR3 reads TGTGCCAGCAGCTCCAACCCCGGGACAGGGCTTTCACCCCTCCACTTT.

There are a few counts of this clonotype. The V call is TRBV4-1, the J call TRBJ2-1; TRBD2 matches 11 bases. Trimming at V came to 2 bases and at J to 4 bases, leaving 7 bases not matched to a gene. CDR3 size: 17 residues. Germline V gene data show CDR1 as MGHRA and CDR2 as YSYEKL. The CDR3 region is CASSQPLAGGKYNEQFF. For the CDR3, the DNA is TGCGCCAGCAGCCAACCCTTAGCGGGGGGGAAGTACAATGAGCAGTTCTTC.

In this sample, this clonotype turned up many times. The V gene is TRBV9, the J gene TRBJ2-5; the D call may be TRBD1 or TRBD2 (5 bases each). The ends were cut back, 0 bases at V and 1 base at J, with 10 bases in the middle. CDR1 and CDR2 from the germline V gene are SGDLS and YYNGEE. CDR3 length: 15 residues. Here the CDR3 DNA reads TGTGCCAGCAGCGTAGGAGGGGCTATCCAAGAGACCCAGTACTTC. It specifies CASSVGGAIQETQYF.

This clonotype was picked up a small number of times. DNA of the CDR3: TGTGCCAGCAGTTTCACAACCGAAGGGACCCACGAGCAGTACTTC. Protein product: CASSFTTEGTHEQYF. This chain connects TRBV12-3 or TRBV12-4 to TRBJ2-7; D tentatively fits TRBD1 or TRBD2 (5 bases each). Trimming left V 3 bases short and J 5 bases short, with 17 bases between. This CDR3 spans 15 amino acids.

Details on this clonotype: A junction end diverges from the germline sequence, so it may reflect a read error. The J gene is TRBJ2-1, the V gene TRBV3-1, with D uncertain. The CDR3 is 12 amino acids. Germline CDR1 reads LGHDT; CDR2 reads YNNKEL (reference sequence). The CDR3 loop reads CASSHPVGERFF. CDR3 nucleotide sequence: TGTGCCAGCAGCCATCCGGTGGGTGAGCGGTTCTTC.

V usage is TRBV9 and J usage is TRBJ2-5, with 7 bases that match TRBD1. Germline CDR1 and CDR2: SGDLS and YYNGEE. CDR3 length: 14 amino acids. Trimming at V came to 0 bases and at J to 4 bases, leaving 3 bases not matched to a gene. The CDR3 reads CASSVEPGGETQYF. DNA of the CDR3: TGTGCCAGCAGCGTAGAGCCAGGGGGAGAGACCCAGTACTTC. Filled out from reference TRBV9 and TRBJ2-5, the complete variable domain reads DSGVTQTPKHLITATGQRVTLRCSPRSGDLSVYWYQQSLDQGLQFLIQYYNGEERAKGNILERFSAQQFPDLHSELNLSSLELGDSALYFCASSVEPGGETQYFGPGTRLLVL.

This clonotype was seen many times. This chain connects TRBV7-6 to TRBJ2-5; D is undetermined. Looked up from germline, CDR1 is SGHVS and CDR2 is FNYEAQ. Trimming shortened V by 2 bases and J by 3 bases, and 13 bases separated the two germline ends. The CDR3 contains 15 residues. CDR3 DNA sequence: TGTGCCAGCAGCTTACGAGTTACGCCAGAAGAGACCCAGTACTTC. The encoded protein is CASSLRVTPEETQYF. The full variable domain, completed using reference TRBV7-6 and TRBJ2-5, is GAGVSQSPRYKVTKRGQDVALRCDPISGHVSLYWYRQALGQGPEFLTYFNYEAQQDKSGLPNDRFSAERPEGSISTLTIQRTEQRDSAMYRCASSLRVTPEETQYFGPGTRLLVL.

This clonotype has at least ten counts. This sequence joins TRBV4-1 and TRBJ2-7; TRBD1 might be the D (6 bases). The CDR3 runs to 15 residues. The V end lost 0 bases, the J end lost 0 bases, and 9 bases lay between the germline ends. From germline, CDR1 is MGHRA and CDR2 YSYEKL. CDR3 DNA: TGCGCCAGCAGCCAAGACAGGGGCAGCTCCTACGAGCAGTACGTC. Residues: CASSQDRGSSYEQYV.

The sample holds many counts of this clonotype. The chain joins TRBV29-1 to TRBJ1-2; possible D gene TRBD1, 5 bases. Germline CDR1 is SQVTM and CDR2 is ANQGSEA. V lost 0 bases and J 6 bases, leaving 17 bases between the germline ends. CDR3 length: 15 residues. The CDR3 DNA reads TGCAGCGTTGAAGATCCCAGGGCCAGTAGGGATGGCTACACCTTC. It specifies CSVEDPRASRDGYTF.

This clonotype was picked up a small number of times. For the CDR3, the DNA is TGTGCCAGCAGCTTAGTGGCGGGGCTGGATACGCAGTATTTT. This translates into CASSLVAGLDTQYF. This sequence joins TRBV7-3 and TRBJ2-3, with D possibly TRBD2 on 6 matching bases. Germline values: CDR1 SGHTA, CDR2 FQGTGA. The CDR3 covers 14 residues. V lost 2 bases to trimming and J lost 6 bases, with 12 bases between them.

Only a few counts were recorded for this clonotype. J is TRBJ2-1 and V is TRBV6-2 or TRBV6-3, with D unclear. Germline CDR1 MNHEY, CDR2 SVGEGT. Trimming left V 7 bases short and J 3 bases short, with 13 bases between. The CDR3 totals 14 residues. Here the CDR3 reads CASTIEGNYNEQFF. CDR3 sequence (DNA): TGTGCCAGCACCATCGAAGGAAACTACAATGAGCAGTTCTTC.

The rearrangement links TRBV6-2 or TRBV6-3 to TRBJ2-2; D remains ambiguous. V shed 8 bases and J shed 0 bases, with 10 bases lying between them. The CDR3 has 14 amino acids. The germline CDR1 and CDR2 sequences are MNHEY and SVGEGT. The CDR3 loop is CASRHRPNTGELFF. The CDR3 DNA follows: TGTGCCAGCCGACACCGACCGAACACCGGGGAGCTGTTTTTT.

This clonotype came up many times. The chain has TRBV5-1 and TRBJ2-3, with D perhaps TRBD1 or TRBD2 (5 bases each). Trimming left V 5 bases short and J 10 bases short, with 17 bases between. Germline CDR1 and CDR2: SGHRS and YFSETQ. CDR3 length: 13 amino acids. This CDR3 is CASSDGALDAQYF. CDR3 nucleotides: TGCGCCAGCAGTGACGGGGCCCTAGACGCGCAGTATTTT.

This clonotype was seen more than once but under ten times. The CDR3 is CASSQELRHPTQYF. CDR3 sequence (DNA): TGTGCCAGCAGCCAAGAACTCAGGCACCCTACGCAGTATTTT. The chain carries TRBV3-1 and TRBJ2-3; D is unresolved. The CDR3 has 14 residues. V was pared by 0 bases and J by 8 bases, with 12 bases between. Germline V lookup: CDR1 LGHDT, CDR2 YNNKEL (reference sequence).

This clonotype has ten or more counts. The chain couples TRBV20-1 to TRBJ1-5; 9 bases are shared with TRBD1. In germline, CDR1 is DFQATT, CDR2 SNEGSKA (reference sequence). There are 15 residues in the CDR3. V lost 2 bases, J lost 3 bases, and 5 bases stayed unmatched. CDR3 sequence reads: CSARPGQGYNQPQHF. The DNA of the CDR3 is TGCAGTGCTAGACCTGGACAGGGGTACAATCAGCCCCAGCATTTT.